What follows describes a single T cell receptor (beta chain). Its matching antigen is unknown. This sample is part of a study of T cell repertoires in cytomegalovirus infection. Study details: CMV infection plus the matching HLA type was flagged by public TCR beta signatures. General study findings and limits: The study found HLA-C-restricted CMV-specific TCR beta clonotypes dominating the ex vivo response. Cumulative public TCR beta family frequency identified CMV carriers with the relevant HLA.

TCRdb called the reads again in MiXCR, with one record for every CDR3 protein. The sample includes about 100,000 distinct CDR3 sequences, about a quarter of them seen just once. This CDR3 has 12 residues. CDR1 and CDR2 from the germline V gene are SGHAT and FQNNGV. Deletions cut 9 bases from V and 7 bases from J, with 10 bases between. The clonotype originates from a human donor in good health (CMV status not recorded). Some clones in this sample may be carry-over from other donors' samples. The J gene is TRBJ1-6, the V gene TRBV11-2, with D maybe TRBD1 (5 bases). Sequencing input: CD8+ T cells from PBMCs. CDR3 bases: TGTGCCAGTAGGGACGGCAATTCACCCCTCCACTTT. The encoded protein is CASRDGNSPLHF.